The sample holds one count of the clone carrying this T cell receptor beta chain. Measured with immunoSEQ multiplex PCR; TCRdb has only the in-frame clones, and not every one. The table has 300,000 or so clones, more than 85% seen once; the top ten hold roughly 1%. The sample is drawn from a study of blood T cell repertoires in COVID-19. The CDR3 loop spans 15 amino acids. The junction had 8 bases not matched to a gene; V was cut back by 6 bases and J by 0 bases. The germline CDR1 and CDR2 sequences are SNHLY and FYNNEI. The gene calls are TRBV2 and TRBJ2-7; 7 bases align to TRBD1. The sequenced sample consisted of PBMCs or T cells enriched from blood (not recorded which). This sequence originates from a woman younger than 45 who had recovered from COVID-19. The CDR3 nucleotides read TGTGCCAGCAGGATCACAGGGGCCCCCTCCTACGAGCAGTACTTC. Amino acids: CASRITGAPSYEQYF.